A single sample gave rise to the 20 T cell receptor beta chains below, sequenced in a study of CD8+ T cells in alopecia areata (dated by TCRdb to 2016 to 2018). The sample's time point label is to be understood as: less than five weeks on oral tofacitinib. In the paper's terms, the treatment or condition label means: oral pan-JAK inhibitor, 5-10 mg twice daily. The library was obtained by the immunoSEQ multiplex PCR assay. For TCR sequencing, RNA was extracted from every sample and reverse transcribed into cDNA to serve as template. TCRdb took over this immuneACCESS table, retaining in-frame rearrangements with V and J assigned. Such tables are incomplete; in checked studies, under half of the missing clones stem from an unresolved V gene, and the remainder is unexplained. The sample profile shows about 120,000 clones; more than 45% of them were found once. The ten largest account for 0.46% of the sample.

The material was CD4+ T cells sorted from blood, obtained at week 4, from a patient treated with tofacitinib. The receptors originated from a human donor with alopecia areata.

V and J are TRBV29-1 and TRBJ2-3, with no clear D. The CDR3 totals 9 residues. The germline gives CDR1 SQVTM, CDR2 ANQGSEA. The V end lost 0 bases, the J end lost 8 bases, and 0 bases lay between the germline ends. The CDR3 sequence: CSVEDTQYF. The CDR3 DNA is TGCAGCGTTGAAGATACGCAGTATTTT.

The rearrangement links TRBV29-1 to TRBJ1-6; D call uncertain. Trimming pared 5 bases from V and 4 bases from J, leaving 9 bases between. The germline CDR1 and CDR2 sequences are SQVTM and ANQGSEA. There are 13 residues in the CDR3. CDR3 residues: CSVLPRYNSPLHF. CDR3 coding DNA: TGCAGCGTTCTCCCCCGGTATAATTCACCCCTCCACTTT.

This clone was observed once. The genes are TRBV29-1 and TRBJ2-1; TRBD2 might be the D (6 bases). Germline loops: CDR1 SQVTM, CDR2 ANQGSEA. Trimming stripped 3 bases from V and 10 bases from J, with 16 bases between. The CDR3 extends over 13 amino acids. Here the CDR3 reads CSVEGLRQGEQFF. DNA of the CDR3: TGCAGCGTTGAGGGACTTCGGCAGGGCGAGCAGTTCTTC.

This clone was detected only a few times. The rearrangement joins TRBV29-1 to TRBJ2-5, with TRBD1 identical over 7 bases. The trim removed 8 bases at V and 2 bases at J, leaving 14 bases unmatched. CDR1 is SQVTM and CDR2 is ANQGSEA in the germline V gene. This CDR3 spans 15 amino acids. Here the CDR3 reads CSSITGTVEQETQYF. The CDR3 coding sequence is TGCAGCTCTATTACCGGGACAGTGGAACAAGAGACCCAGTACTTC.

Written as DNA, the CDR3 is TGTGCCAGCAACGCTGCTCTAGGTGAGCAGTACTTC. Amino acids: CASNAALGEQYF. The rearrangement joins TRBV6-1 to TRBJ2-5; D remains unclear. The length of the CDR3 is 12 residues. Germline V gene lookup returns CDR1 MNHNS and CDR2 SASEGT. Trimming took 7 bases from V and 11 from J, leaving 17 bases between them.

This rearrangement joins TRBV30 to TRBJ2-1; 8 bases line up with TRBD2. Per the germline V gene, CDR1 is GTSNPN and CDR2 is SVGIG (reference sequence). This CDR3 has 16 residues. Trimming cost V 0 bases and J 1 base; bases outside gene matches: 5. In DNA form, the CDR3 reads TGTGCCTGGAGTGTCCCGGGAGGGCATTCCTACAATGAGCAGTTCTTC. This sequence encodes CAWSVPGGHSYNEQFF. Full variable domain (rest looked up from reference TRBV30 and TRBJ2-1): SQTIHQWPATLVQPVGSPLSLECTVEGTSNPNLYWYRQAAGRGLQLLFYSVGIGQISSEVPQNLSASRPQDRQFILSSKKLLLSDSGFYLCAWSVPGGHSYNEQFFGPGTRLTVL.

This chain connects TRBV30 to TRBJ1-5; weak D call: TRBD1 (5 bases). Germline V gene lookup returns CDR1 GTSNPN and CDR2 SVGIG (reference sequence). There are 15 residues in the CDR3. V was trimmed by 0 bases and J by 1 base, leaving 10 bases between them. CDR3 sequence reads: CAWSVGQGSNQPQHF. The CDR3 DNA sequence: TGTGCCTGGAGTGTGGGGCAGGGAAGCAATCAGCCCCAGCATTTT. Drawing the rest from reference TRBV30 and TRBJ1-5, the complete variable domain is SQTIHQWPATLVQPVGSPLSLECTVEGTSNPNLYWYRQAAGRGLQLLFYSVGIGQISSEVPQNLSASRPQDRQFILSSKKLLLSDSGFYLCAWSVGQGSNQPQHFGDGTRLSIL.

This clone has a count of ten or more. This sequence joins TRBV19 and TRBJ2-3; 8 bases are a match to TRBD2. The V gene end was trimmed by 4 bases and the J gene end by 5 bases; junction bases not matched to a gene: 5. CDR3 length equals 14 residues. Germline CDR1 is LNHDA and CDR2 is SQIVND (reference sequence). The CDR3 sequence: CASSSGRYEDTQYF. The CDR3 DNA is TGTGCCAGTAGTAGCGGGAGGTATGAAGATACGCAGTATTTT.

The rearrangement uses TRBV5-1 and TRBJ1-1; 8 bases align to TRBD1. The CDR3 extends over 14 amino acids. V was clipped by 4 bases and J by 5 bases; unmatched bases: 7. Germline CDR1 SGHRS, CDR2 YFSETQ. CDR3 in amino acids: CASSLRDRITEAFF. DNA of the CDR3: TGCGCCAGCAGCCTCCGGGACAGGATAACTGAAGCTTTCTTT.

The chain is built from TRBV5-1 and TRBJ1-2; 8 bases match TRBD1. Per germline, CDR1 SGHRS and CDR2 YFSETQ. This CDR3 comprises 14 residues. V shed 2 bases, J shed 6 bases, and the junction held 6 bases outside the gene matches. Here the CDR3 reads CASSFTETGDGYTF. The CDR3 nucleotides are TGCGCCAGCAGCTTTACCGAGACAGGGGATGGCTACACCTTC.

CDR3 amino acids: CASSMDRDYGYTF. CDR3 in DNA: TGTGCCAGCTCCATGGACAGGGATTATGGCTACACCTTC. This chain joins TRBV5-8 and TRBJ1-2, with 8 positions matching TRBD1. The CDR3 runs to 13 residues. V lost 7 bases and J lost 5; bases outside the gene matches: 7. Per germline, CDR1 SGHTS and CDR2 YDEGEE.

V usage is TRBV29-1 and J usage is TRBJ2-3, with D unresolved. Germline V CDR1 and CDR2: SQVTM, ANQGSEA. V was clipped by 6 bases and J by 1 base, with 8 bases between them. The CDR3 is 12 residues long. CDR3 sequence: CSVLEGTDTQYF. In DNA form, the CDR3 reads TGCAGCGTCCTCGAAGGCACAGATACGCAGTATTTT.

This clone has just a few counts. This chain links TRBV20-1 with TRBJ1-2, with a weak D call TRBD1 (5 bases). The CDR3 contains 11 residues. Trimming left V 6 bases short and J 4 bases short, with 9 bases between. CDR1 and CDR2 from the germline V gene are DFQATT and SNEGSKA (reference sequence). The CDR3 protein is CSADSTYGYTF. In nucleotides, the CDR3 is TGCAGTGCCGACAGTACCTATGGCTACACCTTC.

The V and J genes are TRBV5-4 and TRBJ2-1; D is tentatively TRBD1 or TRBD2 (6 bases each). This CDR3 is 16 amino acids long. The germline V and J ends were trimmed by 1 base and 9 bases, with 20 bases remaining between them. Germline assignment: CDR1 SGHNT and CDR2 YYREEE (reference sequence). CDR3: CASSLSSTSRGGEQFF. The DNA for the CDR3 is TGTGCCAGCAGCTTGTCTAGCACCAGCAGGGGAGGTGAGCAGTTCTTC.

V usage is TRBV29-1 and J usage is TRBJ1-2, with D possibly being TRBD1 (5 bases). This CDR3 is built from 13 residues. CDR1 SQVTM and CDR2 ANQGSEA come from the germline V gene. The germline V and J ends were trimmed by 3 bases and 7 bases, with 15 bases remaining between them. CDR3 amino acids: CSVDRDRWGGYTF. The CDR3 DNA is TGCAGCGTTGATCGGGACCGTTGGGGTGGCTACACCTTC.

The V and J genes are TRBV5-1 and TRBJ1-2, with D unresolved. The CDR3 is 13 residues long. CDR1 SGHRS and CDR2 YFSETQ come from the germline V gene. V was cut by 6 bases and J by 7 bases, with 16 bases left in between. The CDR3 DNA reads as TGCGCCAGCAAACATGGGGAACGTGGTGGCTACACCTTC. It encodes CASKHGERGGYTF.

This chain links TRBV29-1 with TRBJ2-5, with D possibly being TRBD2 (5 bases). Germline V gene lookup returns CDR1 SQVTM and CDR2 ANQGSEA. CDR3 length equals 13 residues. V lost 4 bases and J lost 5, with 14 bases in between. The CDR3 region has the DNA TGCAGCGTTGTTCGGGCGGGCTTGGAGACCCAGTACTTC. This codes for CSVVRAGLETQYF. Together with reference TRBV29-1 and TRBJ2-5, the CDR3 gives the full variable domain: SAVISQKPSRDICQRGTSLTIQCQVDSQVTMMFWYRQQPGQSLTLIATANQGSEATYESGFVIDKFPISRPNLTFSTLTVSNMSPEDSSIYLCSVVRAGLETQYFGPGTRLLVL.

In this sample, this clone turned up a few times. The chain combines TRBV5-1 with TRBJ2-7; 9 bases agree with TRBD1. CDR3 length: 15 residues. Trimming cost V 0 bases and J 4 bases; bases outside gene matches: 5. Germline V gives CDR1 SGHRS, CDR2 YFSETQ. The CDR3 reads CASSLEMGQGYEQYF. For the CDR3, the DNA is TGCGCCAGCAGCTTGGAAATGGGACAGGGATACGAGCAGTACTTC.

The J gene is TRBJ2-6, the V gene TRBV9, with TRBD2 matching 8 bases. The CDR3 runs 16 residues. V lost 6 bases and J lost 1; bases outside the gene matches: 6. Germline V gene sequence: CDR1 SGDLS, CDR2 YYNGEE. Written as DNA, the CDR3 is TGTGCCAGCAACATAGCGGGATTATCTGGGGCCAACGTCCTGACTTTC. Its translation is CASNIAGLSGANVLTF.

V and J are TRBV30 and TRBJ1-5; D unresolved. The CDR3 is 13 amino acids. CDR1 is GTSNPN, CDR2 SVGIG, per germline (reference sequence). V lost 0 bases and J 7 bases, leaving 10 bases between the germline ends. The CDR3 here is CAWSVRGEQPQHF. DNA of the CDR3: TGTGCCTGGAGTGTACGTGGGGAGCAGCCCCAGCATTTT.